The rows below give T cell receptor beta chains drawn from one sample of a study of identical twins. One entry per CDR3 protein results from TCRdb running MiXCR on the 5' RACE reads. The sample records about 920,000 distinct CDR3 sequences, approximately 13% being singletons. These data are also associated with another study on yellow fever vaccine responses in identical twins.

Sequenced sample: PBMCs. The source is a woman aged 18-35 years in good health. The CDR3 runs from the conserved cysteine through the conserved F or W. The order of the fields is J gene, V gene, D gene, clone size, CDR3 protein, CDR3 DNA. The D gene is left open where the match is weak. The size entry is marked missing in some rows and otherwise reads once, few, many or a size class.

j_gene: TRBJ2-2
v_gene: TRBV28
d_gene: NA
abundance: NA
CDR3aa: CASSFGVPGELFF
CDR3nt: TGTGCCAGCAGTTTTGGTGTTCCCGGGGAGCTGTTTTTT

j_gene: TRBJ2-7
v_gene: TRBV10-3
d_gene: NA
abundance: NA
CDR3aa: CAISAGRGGNEQYF
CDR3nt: TGTGCCATCAGTGCCGGCCGGGGTGGGAACGAGCAGTACTTC

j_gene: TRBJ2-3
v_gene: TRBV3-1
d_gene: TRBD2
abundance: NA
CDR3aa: CASSQGTSGVSTDTQYF
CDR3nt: TGTGCCAGCAGCCAAGGGACTAGCGGGGTTAGCACAGATACGCAGTATTTT

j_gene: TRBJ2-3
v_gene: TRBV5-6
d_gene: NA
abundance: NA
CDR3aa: CASSFVSNTDTQYF
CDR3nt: TGTGCCAGCAGCTTCGTCTCTAACACAGATACGCAGTATTTT

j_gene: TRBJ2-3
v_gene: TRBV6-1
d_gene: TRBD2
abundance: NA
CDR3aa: CASAGGATDTQYF
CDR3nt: TGTGCCAGTGCGGGGGGGGCCACAGATACGCAGTATTTT

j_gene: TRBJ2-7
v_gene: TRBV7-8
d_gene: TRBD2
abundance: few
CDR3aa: CASSRWGEGMVSEQYF
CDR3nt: TGTGCCAGCAGCCGCTGGGGGGAGGGAATGGTGTCCGAGCAGTACTTC

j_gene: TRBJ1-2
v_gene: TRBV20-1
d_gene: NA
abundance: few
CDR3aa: CSARVRGEGTNYGYTF
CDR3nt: TGCAGTGCTAGAGTGCGTGGAGAGGGGACTAACTATGGCTACACCTTC

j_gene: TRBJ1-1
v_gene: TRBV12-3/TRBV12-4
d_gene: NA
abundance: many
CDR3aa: CASSFRPGATEAFF
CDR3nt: TGTGCCAGCAGTTTCCGCCCCGGGGCCACTGAAGCTTTCTTT

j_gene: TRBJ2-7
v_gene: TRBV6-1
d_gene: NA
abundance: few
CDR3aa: CASSAGTEPSYEQYF
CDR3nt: TGTGCCAGCAGTGCCGGGACTGAGCCCTCCTACGAGCAGTACTTC

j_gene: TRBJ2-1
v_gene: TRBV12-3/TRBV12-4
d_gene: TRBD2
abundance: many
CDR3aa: CASSKGSLAANEQFF
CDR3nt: TGTGCCAGCAGCAAGGGGTCTCTAGCGGCCAATGAGCAGTTCTTC

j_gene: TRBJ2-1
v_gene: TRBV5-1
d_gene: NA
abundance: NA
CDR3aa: CASSREGQTYNEQFF
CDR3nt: TGCGCCAGCAGCAGGGAGGGACAGACCTACAATGAGCAGTTCTTC

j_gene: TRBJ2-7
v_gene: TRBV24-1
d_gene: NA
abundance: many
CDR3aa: CATSGQNSYEQYF
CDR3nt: TGTGCCACCTCAGGACAGAACTCCTACGAGCAGTACTTC

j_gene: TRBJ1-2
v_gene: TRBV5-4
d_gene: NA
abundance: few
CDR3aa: CASQYPGWDGYTF
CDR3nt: TGTGCCAGCCAATATCCGGGGTGGGATGGCTACACCTTC

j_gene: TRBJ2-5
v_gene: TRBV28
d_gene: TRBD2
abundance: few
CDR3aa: CASTLLAGVRETQYF
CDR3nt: TGTGCCAGCACCTTACTAGCGGGGGTTCGGGAGACCCAGTACTTC